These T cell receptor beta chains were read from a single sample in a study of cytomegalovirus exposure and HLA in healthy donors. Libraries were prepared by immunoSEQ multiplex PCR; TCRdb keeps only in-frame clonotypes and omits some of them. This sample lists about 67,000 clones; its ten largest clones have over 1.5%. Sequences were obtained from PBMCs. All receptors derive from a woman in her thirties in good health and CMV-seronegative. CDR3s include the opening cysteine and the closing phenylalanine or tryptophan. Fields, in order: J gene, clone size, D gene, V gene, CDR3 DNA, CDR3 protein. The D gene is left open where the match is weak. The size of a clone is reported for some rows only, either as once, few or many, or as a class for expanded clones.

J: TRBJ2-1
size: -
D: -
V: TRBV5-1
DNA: TGCGCCAGCAGCCAACCCCGAACTCCCAATGAGCAGTTCTTC
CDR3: CASSQPRTPNEQFF

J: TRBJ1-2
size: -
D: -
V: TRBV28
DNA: TGTGCCAGCAGAGCACAGGGAGACTATGGCTACACCTTC
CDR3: CASRAQGDYGYTF

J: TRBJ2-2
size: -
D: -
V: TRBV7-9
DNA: TGTGCCCCGACAGGAAACACCGGGGAGCTGTTTTTT
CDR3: CAPTGNTGELFF

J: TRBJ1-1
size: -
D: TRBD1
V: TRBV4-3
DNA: TGCGCCAGCAGCCAAGTGCTCGGACAGGGGAACACTGAAGCTTTCTTT
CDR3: CASSQVLGQGNTEAFF

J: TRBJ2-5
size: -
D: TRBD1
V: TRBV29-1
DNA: TGCAGCGTCAAGACGGGGACAGGGGGGCAGACCCAGTACTTC
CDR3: CSVKTGTGGQTQYF

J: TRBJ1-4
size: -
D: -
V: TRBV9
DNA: TGTGCCAGCAGCGTAGGCCAGGGAGGTGAAAAACTGTTTTTT
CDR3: CASSVGQGGEKLFF

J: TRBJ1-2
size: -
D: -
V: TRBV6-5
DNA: TGTGCCAGCAGTTACAGGGGAACAAATAACTATGGCTACACCTTC
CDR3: CASSYRGTNNYGYTF

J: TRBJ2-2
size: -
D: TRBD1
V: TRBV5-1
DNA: TGCGCCAGCAGCATCGGGACAGCCGCCGGGGAGCTGTTTTTT
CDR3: CASSIGTAAGELFF

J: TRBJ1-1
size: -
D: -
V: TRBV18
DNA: TGTGCCAGCTCACCACGAGCTGACACTGAAGCTTTCTTT
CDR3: CASSPRADTEAFF

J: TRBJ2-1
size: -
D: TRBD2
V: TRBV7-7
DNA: TGTGCTAGCAGCCAGATCAAGCGGGGGTACAATGAGCAGTTCTTC
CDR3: CASSQIKRGYNEQFF

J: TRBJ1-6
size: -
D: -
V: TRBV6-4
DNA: TGTGCCAGCAGTGGACAAATAGGCAATTCACCCCTCCACTTT
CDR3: CASSGQIGNSPLHF

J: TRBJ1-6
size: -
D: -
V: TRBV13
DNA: TGTGCCAGCAGGACAAGATCTCTATCGAGGGATAATTCACCCCTCCACTTT
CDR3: CASRTRSLSRDNSPLHF

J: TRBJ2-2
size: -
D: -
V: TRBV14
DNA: TGTGCCAGCAGTCCAATCGGGGAATCGAACACCGGGGAGCTGTTTTTT
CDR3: CASSPIGESNTGELFF

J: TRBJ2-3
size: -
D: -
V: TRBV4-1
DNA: TGCGCCAGCAGCCAAGGAGGGGATACGCAGTATTTT
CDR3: CASSQGGDTQYF

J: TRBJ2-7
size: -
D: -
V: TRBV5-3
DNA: TGTGCCAGAAGTGGACCATCCGGGGACTTC
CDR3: CARSGPSGDF

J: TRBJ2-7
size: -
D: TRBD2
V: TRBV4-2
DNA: TGTGCCAGCAGCCACGATAGCGGGAGCCGCGCCTACGAGCAGTACTTC
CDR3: CASSHDSGSRAYEQYF

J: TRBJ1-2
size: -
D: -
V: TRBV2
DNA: TGTGCCAGCACGCCCCACGGGAACTATGGCTACACCTTC
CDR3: CASTPHGNYGYTF

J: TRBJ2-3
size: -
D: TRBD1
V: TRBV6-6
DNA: TGTGCCAGCAGAGCCGGACAGGGGCCTAGGATCTTT
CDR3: CASRAGQGPRIF

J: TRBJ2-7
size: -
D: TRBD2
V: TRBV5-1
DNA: TGCGCCAGCAGCTTGGGGGGGACTAGCGGACTATACGAGCAGTACTTC
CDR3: CASSLGGTSGLYEQYF

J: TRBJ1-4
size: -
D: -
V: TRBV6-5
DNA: TGTGCCAGCAGCCCCTCCGAACTTGAAAAACTGTTTTTT
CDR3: CASSPSELEKLFF

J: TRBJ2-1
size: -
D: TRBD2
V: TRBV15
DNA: TGTGCCACCAGCAGAGAACTAGCGGGCGACCTGGAGCAGTTCTTC
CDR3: CATSRELAGDLEQFF

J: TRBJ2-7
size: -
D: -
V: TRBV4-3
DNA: TGCGCCAGCAGCCAAGGTCTAAGGAGCTCCTACGAGCAGTACTTC
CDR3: CASSQGLRSSYEQYF

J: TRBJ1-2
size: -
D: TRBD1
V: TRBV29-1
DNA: TGCAGCGCTCCTTTATCCCGGGACAGGGGTTTCGGTGGCTACACCTTC
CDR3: CSAPLSRDRGFGGYTF

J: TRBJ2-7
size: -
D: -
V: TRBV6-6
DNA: TGTGCCAGCAGTTACTCCCGGGCAGGGAACTACGAGCAGTACTTC
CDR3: CASSYSRAGNYEQYF

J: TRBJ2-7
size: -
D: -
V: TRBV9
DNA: TGTGCCAGCAGCGGGGACTGGGAGACCTACGAGCAGTACTTC
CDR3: CASSGDWETYEQYF

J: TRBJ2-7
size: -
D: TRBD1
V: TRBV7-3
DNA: TGTGCCAGCAGCTTATCCGGGACAGGGGGCAGCGAGCAGTACTTC
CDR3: CASSLSGTGGSEQYF

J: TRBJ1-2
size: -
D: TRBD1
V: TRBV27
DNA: TGTGCCAGCAGCCCGGGACAGGGGGCTGGCTACACCTTC
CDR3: CASSPGQGAGYTF

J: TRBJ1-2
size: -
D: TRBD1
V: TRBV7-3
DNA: TGTGCCAGCAGCCCCGGGGACAGGGACACGTCCGGCTACACCTTC
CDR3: CASSPGDRDTSGYTF

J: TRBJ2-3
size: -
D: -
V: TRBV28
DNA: TGTGCCAGCAGTTTATTGCCCCAGGGGGGCCCCGATACGCAGTATTTT
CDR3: CASSLLPQGGPDTQYF

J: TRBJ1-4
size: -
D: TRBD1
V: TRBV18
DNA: TGTGCCAGCTCAGAACGTAGGACAGGGGGCGAAGGGATGCTGTTTTTT
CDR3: CASSERRTGGEGMLFF

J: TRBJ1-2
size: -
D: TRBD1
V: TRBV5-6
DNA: TGTGCCAGCAGCCCGGGACAGGGGGTTTATGGCTACACCTTC
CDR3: CASSPGQGVYGYTF

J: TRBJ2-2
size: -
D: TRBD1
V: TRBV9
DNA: TGTGCCAGCAGCGTCTGGACAGGGGGGACCGGGGAGCTGTTTTTT
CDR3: CASSVWTGGTGELFF

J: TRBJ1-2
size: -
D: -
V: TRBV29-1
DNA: TGCAGCGTTGAGGGGTGGCGGGACGGTGATGGCTACACCTTC
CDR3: CSVEGWRDGDGYTF

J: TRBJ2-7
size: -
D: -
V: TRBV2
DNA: TGTGCCAGCAGTGAGACGGGACTGGGGAGGTACGAGCAGTACTTC
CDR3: CASSETGLGRYEQYF

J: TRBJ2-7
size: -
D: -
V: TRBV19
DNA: TGTGCCAGTAGTATCAGGGTATACCCAGATTTGGAGCAGTACTTC
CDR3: CASSIRVYPDLEQYF

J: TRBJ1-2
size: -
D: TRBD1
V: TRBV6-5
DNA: TGTGCCAGCAGTTACTCTTACAGGGGTACTAACTATGGCTACACCTTC
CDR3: CASSYSYRGTNYGYTF

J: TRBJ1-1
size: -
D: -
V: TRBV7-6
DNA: TGTGCCAGCAGCTCACAGGAGAACACTGAAGCTTTCTTT
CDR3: CASSSQENTEAFF

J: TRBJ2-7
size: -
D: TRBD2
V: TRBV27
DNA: TGTGCCAGCAGTTCATTAGCGGGAGGGTTCCCCTACGAGCAGTACTTC
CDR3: CASSSLAGGFPYEQYF

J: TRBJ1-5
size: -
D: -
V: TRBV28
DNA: TGTGCCAGCAGTTTAGGAGGGGCGGGCAATCAGCCCCAGCATTTT
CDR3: CASSLGGAGNQPQHF

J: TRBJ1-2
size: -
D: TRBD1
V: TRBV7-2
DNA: TGTGCCACCGTGACAGGGAATGGCTACACCTTC
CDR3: CATVTGNGYTF

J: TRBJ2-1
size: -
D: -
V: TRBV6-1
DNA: TGTGCCACCCCGAGGGACTCCTACAATGAGCAGTTCTTC
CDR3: CATPRDSYNEQFF

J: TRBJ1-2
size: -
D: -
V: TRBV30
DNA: TGTGCCTGGAGTTTGGGGGCAGGGGCCGGCTACACCTTC
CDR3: CAWSLGAGAGYTF

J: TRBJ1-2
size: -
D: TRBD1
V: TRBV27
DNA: TGTGCCAGCAGTTCTTTAGGGAAGACAGGGGGCTATGGCTACACCTTC
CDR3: CASSSLGKTGGYGYTF

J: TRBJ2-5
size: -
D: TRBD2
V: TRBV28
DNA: TGTGCCAGCAACCCACCTAGCGGGGGACCCTTACAGACCCAGTACTTC
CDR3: CASNPPSGGPLQTQYF

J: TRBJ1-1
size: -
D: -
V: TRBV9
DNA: TGTGCCAGCAGCGGGGGGGGGAACACTGAAGCTTTCTTT
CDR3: CASSGGGNTEAFF

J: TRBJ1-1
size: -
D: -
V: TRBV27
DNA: TGTGCCAGCAGTCCGACAGGCACTGAAGCTTTCTTT
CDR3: CASSPTGTEAFF

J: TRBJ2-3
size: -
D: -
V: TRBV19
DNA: TGTGCCAGTCGTAGGGGCTCCACAGATACGCAGTATTTT
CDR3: CASRRGSTDTQYF

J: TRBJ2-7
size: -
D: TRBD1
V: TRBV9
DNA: TGTGCCAGCAGCGTAGATCCAGGGACAGGGGCGTCCTACGAGCAGTACTTC
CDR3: CASSVDPGTGASYEQYF

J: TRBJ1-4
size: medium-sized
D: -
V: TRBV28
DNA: TGTGCCAGCAGTTTGCCCCAGGAGGCCAAAAAACTGTTTTTT
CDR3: CASSLPQEAKKLFF

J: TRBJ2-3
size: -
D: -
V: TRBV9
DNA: TGTGCCAGCAGCGTAAGGCAGGGGCGAATGGGCACAGATACGCAGTATTTT
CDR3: CASSVRQGRMGTDTQYF

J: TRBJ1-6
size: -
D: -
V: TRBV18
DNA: TGTGCCAGCTCACCACAAGCCGGACAGTGGATGTCACCCCTCCACTTT
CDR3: CASSPQAGQWMSPLHF

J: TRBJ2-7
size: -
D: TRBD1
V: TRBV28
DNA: TGTGCCAGCAGTCAAGTGGGGGTGGGACAGGGATCCCACGAGCAGTACTTC
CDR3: CASSQVGVGQGSHEQYF

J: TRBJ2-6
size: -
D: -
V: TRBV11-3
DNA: TGTGCCAGCAGCCCTTCTGGGGCCAACGTCCTGACTTTC
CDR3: CASSPSGANVLTF

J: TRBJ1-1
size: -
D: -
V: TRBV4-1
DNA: TGCGCCAGCAGCCTCGGTAAGTCGAACACTGAAGCTTTCTTT
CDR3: CASSLGKSNTEAFF

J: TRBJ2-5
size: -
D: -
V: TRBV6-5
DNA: TGTGCCAGCAGTTACTCGAACAGACAAGAGACCCAGTACTTC
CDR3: CASSYSNRQETQYF

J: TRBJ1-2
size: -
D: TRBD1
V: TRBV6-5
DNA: TGTGCCAGCACCAGGACAGGAGATGGCTACACCTTC
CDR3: CASTRTGDGYTF

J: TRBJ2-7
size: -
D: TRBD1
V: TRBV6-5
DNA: TGTGCCAGCAGTCGAGAGACAGGGACCTACGAGCAGTACTTC
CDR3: CASSRETGTYEQYF